The source of this TCR beta chain is a study of high-grade serous ovarian cancer treatment subgroups. The wider study: On average, 14,192 reads and 6,000 to 8,000 unique TCR beta rearrangements were obtained per sample.

Tumor tissue was taken before any definitive surgery or chemotherapy was given. The assay was immunoSEQ multiplex PCR, and TCRdb's table has in-frame clones only and misses some. The data contain over 15,000 clones, 73% of them singletons. The CDR3 covers 15 residues. The V end was cut by 6 bases, the J end by 6 bases, with 17 bases between. Germline assignment: CDR1 KGHSH and CDR2 LQKENI. V is TRBV18 and J is TRBJ1-4; D is undetermined. Sequences were obtained from tumor tissue. This receptor was obtained from a human donor with high-grade serous ovarian cancer. The CDR3, as DNA: TGTGCCAGCTCTCCCACCCGGGAGTCGGATGAAAAACTGTTTTTT. Its protein is CASSPTRESDEKLFF.